The 27 T cell receptor beta chains below all came from one sample that was sequenced in a study of blood T cell repertoires in COVID-19 (dated by TCRdb to between 2020 and 2021). The library was generated by the immunoSEQ multiplex PCR assay. The table comes from immuneACCESS by way of TCRdb, which keeps in-frame sequences with V and J called. Part of the clones is missing from these tables; in studies checked, under half for an unresolved V gene and the rest for unknown reasons. Here the sample has some 87,000 clones; around 79% occur a single time. Approximately 15% of the sample rests with the top ten. What was sequenced was peripheral blood. The receptors here all came from a human donor in a cohort sampled during active COVID-19.

This chain links TRBV12-5 with TRBJ2-3; 8 bases match TRBD2. The germline V gene encodes CDR1 LGHNT and CDR2 FRNRAP. Trimming removed 1 base from V and 2 bases from J; junction bases left unmatched: 5. CDR3 length: 16 residues. CDR3 DNA: TGTGCTAGTGGTTTGGGACTAGCGCCTTCCACAGATACGCAGTATTTT. This translates into CASGLGLAPSTDTQYF.

The chain combines TRBV27 with TRBJ2-2; D is possibly TRBD2 (5 bases). The V and J ends lost 5 bases and 4 bases respectively, with 11 bases between them. The germline V gene has CDR1 MNHEY and CDR2 SMNVEV (reference sequence). CDR3 length: 14 amino acids. The CDR3 DNA is TGTGCCAGCAGTATACTAGGCGGCACCGGGGAGCTGTTTTTT. It is translated as CASSILGGTGELFF.

The rearrangement links TRBV19 to TRBJ1-4, with a weak D call TRBD1 (6 bases). CDR1 and CDR2 (germline): LNHDA, SQIVND (reference sequence). The V end lost 2 bases, the J end lost 5 bases, and 9 bases lay between the germline ends. The CDR3 consists of 14 residues. The CDR3 coding sequence is TGTGCCAGTAGTATAATGGACAGCAATGAAAAACTGTTTTTT. Protein sequence: CASSIMDSNEKLFF.

This rearrangement joins TRBV16 to TRBJ2-2; 7 bases match TRBD1. Looked up from germline, CDR1 is KGHSY and CDR2 is FQNENV. The CDR3 extends over 16 amino acids. V was clipped by 3 bases and J by 1 base; unmatched bases: 5. CDR3 region: CASSQFRTGNTGELFF. In nucleotides, the CDR3 is TGTGCCAGCAGCCAGTTCCGGACAGGGAACACCGGGGAGCTGTTTTTT.

The gene calls are TRBV11-2 and TRBJ2-2; D unclear. Germline-derived CDR1 and CDR2 are SGHAT and FQNNGV. The CDR3 sequence is 13 residues long. Trimming took off 1 base at V and 6 bases at J, with 6 bases between the two ends. CDR3 sequence reads: CASSLGLAGELFF. CDR3 coding DNA: TGTGCCAGCAGCTTAGGATTAGCCGGGGAGCTGTTTTTT.

This rearrangement joins TRBV7-2 to TRBJ1-5; the match to TRBD1 covers 9 bases. The CDR3 runs to 15 residues. Germline trimming cut 5 bases from V and 2 bases from J; bases unmatched to any gene: 4. Germline assignment: CDR1 SGHTA and CDR2 FQGNSA. The CDR3 loop is CASSRDRGGNQPQHF. In DNA form, the CDR3 reads TGTGCCAGCAGCAGAGACAGGGGGGGCAATCAGCCCCAGCATTTT.

This rearrangement joins TRBV6-6 to TRBJ1-2; maybe TRBD1 (5 bases). This CDR3 has 16 amino acids. V lost 8 bases, J lost 1 base, and 20 bases lay in between. Germline-derived CDR1 and CDR2 are MNHNY and SVGAGI (reference sequence). This CDR3 reads CASYAGQLYYNYGYTF. CDR3 bases: TGTGCCAGCTACGCTGGACAACTATACTATAACTATGGCTACACCTTC.

CDR3 nucleotides: TGTGCCAGCAGCTTGGTGGAGGCCCCTGAAGCTTTCTTT. The encoded protein is CASSLVEAPEAFF. This rearrangement joins TRBV5-6 to TRBJ1-1; no firm D call. V dropped 0 bases and J dropped 6 bases, with 9 bases sitting between them. Germline CDR1 reads SGHDT; CDR2 reads YYEEEE. The CDR3 has 13 residues.

The chain joins TRBV29-1 to TRBJ1-1, with D possibly matching TRBD1 (5 bases). Trimming pared 3 bases from V and 6 bases from J, leaving 14 bases between. The CDR3 consists of 13 residues. Germline loops: CDR1 SQVTM, CDR2 ANQGSEA. The CDR3 region is CSVESQGGSEAFF. Here the CDR3 DNA reads TGCAGCGTTGAGAGTCAGGGAGGGTCTGAAGCTTTCTTT.

The V and J genes are TRBV5-1 and TRBJ2-3; 8 bases agree with TRBD2. Germline V gives CDR1 SGHRS, CDR2 YFSETQ. V lost 4 bases, J lost 2 bases, and 12 bases stayed unmatched. The length of the CDR3 is 17 residues. The DNA for the CDR3 is TGCGCCAGCAGCCCTAGGATATTAGCGGGACCCACAGATACGCAGTATTTT. This codes for CASSPRILAGPTDTQYF.

This clone has a handful of counts. One end of the junction varies from germline; a read error may be responsible. The V gene is TRBV9, the J gene TRBJ2-3; TRBD1 aligns across 8 bases. The CDR3 contains 20 residues. Germline assignment: CDR1 SGDLS and CDR2 YYNGEE. The CDR3: CASTVGQGGTLADDTDTQYF. The CDR3 DNA sequence: TGTGCCAGCACCGTAGGACAGGGTGGGACATTAGCGGACGACACAGATACGCAGTATTTT.

This clone came up a few times. V and J are TRBV3-1 (or the pseudogene TRBV3-2) and TRBJ2-5; 13 bases map to TRBD2. There are 16 residues in the CDR3. In germline, CDR1 is LGHDT, CDR2 YNNKEL (reference sequence). V trimming: 4 bases; J trimming: 2 bases; junction bases outside the gene matches: 4. Here the CDR3 reads CASSLRTSGGQETQYF. CDR3 DNA: TGTGCCAGCAGCCTTCGGACTAGCGGGGGACAAGAGACCCAGTACTTC.

V gene TRBV28 combines with J gene TRBJ1-2; 7 nucleotides agree with TRBD1. J gave up 4 bases and V 4 bases, and 6 bases lay outside the gene matches. Germline CDR1 reads MDHEN; CDR2 reads SYDVKM. CDR3 length equals 14 residues. CDR3 bases: TGTGCCAGCAGTTCGACAGGGAAGATCTATGGCTACACCTTC. Translated: CASSSTGKIYGYTF.

The chain employs TRBV2 and TRBJ1-5; weak D call: TRBD1 (5 bases). V was pared by 6 bases and J by 0 bases, with 21 bases between. The CDR3 loop spans 18 amino acids. Germline values: CDR1 SNHLY, CDR2 FYNNEI. CDR3 DNA: TGTGCCAGCAGCACCGGGACGGTGGGGACTCTTAGCAATCAGCCCCAGCATTTT. Its translation: CASSTGTVGTLSNQPQHF.

The CDR3 DNA sequence: TGTGCCAGTAGTATAGGTACTTGGAATGAGCAGTTCTTC. Protein product: CASSIGTWNEQFF. This chain links TRBV19 with TRBJ2-1, with unresolved D. The CDR3 covers 13 residues. V was clipped by 1 base and J by 7 bases, with 8 bases between them. Germline V gives CDR1 LNHDA, CDR2 SQIVND (reference sequence).

The V gene is TRBV6-5, the J gene TRBJ2-5; TRBD1 matches at 8 bases. V dropped 5 bases and J dropped 4; count of bases not matched to a gene: 9. CDR3 length: 15 amino acids. The germline V gene has CDR1 MNHEY and CDR2 SVGAGI. The CDR3 loop reads CASSPSDRVGETQYF. The CDR3 DNA follows: TGTGCCAGCAGTCCATCGGACAGGGTGGGAGAGACCCAGTACTTC.

The chain recombines TRBV11-3 with TRBJ2-1; 7 nucleotides align to TRBD1. The CDR3 runs 16 residues. With V trimmed by 5 bases and J by 0 bases, 7 bases remained unmatched. CDR1 SGHNT and CDR2 YENEEA come from the germline V gene. CDR3 sequence (DNA): TGTGCCAGCAGCCCTAGGACAGGAAGCTCCTACAATGAGCAGTTCTTC. Translation: CASSPRTGSSYNEQFF.

The V gene is TRBV27, the J gene TRBJ1-2; 10 nucleotides match TRBD1. Trimming cost V 5 bases and J 8 bases; bases outside gene matches: 8. The CDR3 consists of 14 residues. In germline, CDR1 is MNHEY, CDR2 SMNVEV (reference sequence). The CDR3 here is CASSAGTGARGYTF. The CDR3 DNA reads TGTGCCAGCAGTGCCGGGACAGGGGCTAGAGGCTACACCTTC.

This chain connects TRBV2 to TRBJ2-3; a possible D gene is TRBD1 (5 bases). The CDR3 length is 13 residues. Germline loops: CDR1 SNHLY, CDR2 FYNNEI. Between the trimmed V and J ends, which lost 6 bases and 1 base, there was a span of 8 bases. CDR3 sequence: CASRQGGTDTQYF. Here the CDR3 DNA reads TGTGCCAGCAGGCAGGGTGGCACAGATACGCAGTATTTT. Full variable domain (remainder filled in from reference TRBV2 and TRBJ2-3): EPEVTQTPSHQVTQMGQEVILRCVPISNHLYFYWYRQILGQKVEFLVSFYNNEISEKSEIFDDQFSVERPDGSNFTLKIRSTKLEDSAMYFCASRQGGTDTQYFGPGTRLTVL.

The chain employs TRBV25-1 and TRBJ1-1; D not certain. V lost 0 bases to trimming and J lost 5 bases, with 7 bases between them. The CDR3 consists of 13 residues. In germline, CDR1 is MGHDK, CDR2 SYGVNS. CDR3 nucleotide sequence: TGTGCCAGCAGTGAATACGAGGGAACTGAAGCTTTCTTT. Protein product: CASSEYEGTEAFF.

The gene calls are TRBV19 and TRBJ1-2; possibly TRBD1 for D (5 bases). Per the germline V gene, CDR1 is LNHDA and CDR2 is SQIVND (reference sequence). Trimming took 3 bases from V and 6 from J, leaving 17 bases between them. The CDR3 loop spans 15 amino acids. The CDR3 DNA reads as TGTGCCAGTAGTATTAGGGGCAGGGATCTGAATGGCTACACCTTC. It specifies CASSIRGRDLNGYTF.

The chain couples TRBV12-3 or TRBV12-4 to TRBJ1-1, with D unclear. The length of the CDR3 is 12 residues. With 4 bases removed from V and 1 base from J, the gap between germline ends came to 4 bases. CDR3 loop: CASSSGNTEAFF. The CDR3 nucleotides read TGTGCCAGCAGTTCAGGGAACACTGAAGCTTTCTTT.

This chain links TRBV15 with TRBJ1-2; 8 bases line up with TRBD1. J was trimmed by 4 bases and V by 0 bases; bases with no gene match: 4. The V gene's germline CDR1 is LNHNV and CDR2 YYDKDF (reference sequence). The CDR3 has 15 amino acids. Written as DNA, the CDR3 is TGTGCCACCAGCAGAGATCGGGGACAGGTCTATGGCTACACCTTC. Residues: CATSRDRGQVYGYTF. The whole variable domain, remainder taken from reference TRBV15 and TRBJ1-2, is DAMVIQNPRYQVTQFGKPVTLSCSQTLNHNVMYWYQQKSSQAPKLLFHYYDKDFNNEADTPDNFQSRRPNTSFCFLDIRSPGLGDTAMYLCATSRDRGQVYGYTFGSGTRLTVV.

There are a few counts of this clone. The V call is TRBV6-6, the J call TRBJ2-7, with D tentatively TRBD1 (5 bases). The CDR3 runs to 12 residues. Germline CDR1 reads MNHNY; CDR2 reads SVGAGI (reference sequence). V shed 4 bases and J shed 8 bases, with 12 bases lying between them. The CDR3, as DNA: TGTGCCAGCAGTTTCGACAGTCTCAAGCAGTACGTC. Translating it yields CASSFDSLKQYV.

V and J are TRBV3-1 (or the pseudogene TRBV3-2) and TRBJ1-1; unclear D gene. The CDR3 extends over 15 amino acids. Deletions cut 1 base from V and 3 bases from J, with 12 bases between. From germline, CDR1 is LGHDT and CDR2 YNNKEL (reference sequence). The DNA for the CDR3 is TGTGCCAGCAGCCAAGGGCAGGCAGCTTACACTGAAGCTTTCTTT. It codes for CASSQGQAAYTEAFF.

This chain links TRBV3-1 (or the pseudogene TRBV3-2) with TRBJ2-1; D is uncertain. V lost 5 bases and J 12 bases, leaving 14 bases between the germline ends. Germline V CDR1 and CDR2: LGHDT, YNNKEL (reference sequence). This CDR3 is built from 12 residues. This CDR3 is CASSSEPSRQFF. The CDR3 nucleotides are TGTGCCAGCAGCTCAGAACCTAGTAGGCAGTTCTTC.

This clone was observed a few times. This chain connects TRBV7-9 to TRBJ1-4; 9 bases fit TRBD1. The germline gives CDR1 SEHNR, CDR2 FQNEAQ (reference sequence). CDR3 length: 18 residues. With V trimmed by 4 bases and J by 1 base, 10 bases remained unmatched. The CDR3 region is CASSSRDRDLETNEKLFF. The CDR3, as DNA: TGTGCCAGCAGCTCCCGGGACAGGGATTTAGAAACTAATGAAAAACTGTTTTTT.